The sequence of this T cell receptor (beta chain) was determined in a study of cytomegalovirus exposure and HLA in healthy donors. Study context: The approximately 110 validation repertoires used a platform that matched the one used for the roughly 650 first-cohort repertoires, as a later analysis reported.

CDR1 and CDR2 (germline): SNHLY, FYNNEI. This CDR3 contains 15 residues. Trimming at V came to 6 bases and at J to 0 bases, leaving 8 bases not matched to a gene. Findings of the study overall: Per published reports, the classifier diagnosed cytomegalovirus status with high specificity and sensitivity. Researchers catalogued roughly 150 TCR beta chains as cytomegalovirus-associated.

The donors were part of the roughly 130-subject validation cohort, which stood apart from the roughly 640-subject first cohort. The repertoire was sequenced with immunoSEQ multiplex PCR; TCRdb's copy has only in-frame clones and lacks some. The sample has some 240,000 clones; around 88% are singletons. As to this clone: Its antigen is still unknown.

This chain uses TRBV2 with TRBJ2-7; 7 bases align to TRBD2. The receptor was derived from a woman in her 30s in good health and CMV-seropositive. The sequenced sample consisted of PBMCs. The chain's CDR3 is CASRKLATSSYEQYF. CDR3 bases: TGTGCCAGCAGAAAACTAGCGACCAGCTCCTACGAGCAGTACTTC.